These T cell receptor beta chains were read from a single sample in a study of blood T cell repertoires in COVID-19. TCRdb's table, derived via immunoSEQ multiplex PCR, lists solely in-frame clones and lacks some. The data show 85,000 to 100,000 clones, 75% to 85% seen once. Sequencing used peripheral blood. Receptors were obtained from a woman of 80 years or more with active or convalescent COVID-19. CDR3s include the opening cysteine and the closing phenylalanine or tryptophan. A D gene is named only where the DNA matches it firmly. Rows may omit the clone size; those that give it use once, few, many or a size class.

>once|TRBJ1-5|.|TRBV6-5
CASSPTAGGNQPQHF
TGTGCCAGCAGCCCGACGGCAGGGGGCAATCAGCCCCAGCATTTT
>.|TRBJ2-1|TRBD2|TRBV6-6
CASSDTSGNNEQFF
TGTGCCAGCAGTGATACTAGCGGCAACAATGAGCAGTTCTTC
>.|TRBJ1-2|TRBD1|TRBV28
CASSLLTGGPKHYGYTF
TGTGCCAGCAGTTTATTAACAGGGGGGCCCAAGCACTATGGCTACACCTTC
>.|TRBJ2-6|.|TRBV30
CASDISGANVLTF
TGTGCCTCCGACATTTCTGGGGCCAACGTCCTGACTTTC
>.|TRBJ2-4|.|TRBV5-6
CASSFSGAKNIQYF
TGTGCCAGCAGCTTCTCAGGCGCCAAAAACATTCAGTACTTC
>.|TRBJ2-7|TRBD2|TRBV7-2
CASSPIAGSPYEQYF
TGTGCCAGCAGCCCTATAGCGGGATCCCCCTACGAGCAGTACTTC
>once|TRBJ2-3|TRBD1|TRBV19
CASTPHRGSPDTQYF
TGTGCCAGTACCCCCCACAGGGGGAGCCCAGATACGCAGTATTTT
>once|TRBJ1-2|TRBD1|TRBV20-1
CSASWDRVGGYTF
TGCAGTGCTAGTTGGGACAGGGTGGGTGGCTACACCTTC
>.|TRBJ2-4|TRBD1|TRBV9
CASSVATGQGSKNIQYF
TGTGCCAGCAGCGTAGCTACGGGACAGGGTTCCAAAAACATTCAGTACTTC
>few|TRBJ2-7|TRBD1|TRBV19
CASRDRAHSYEQYF
TGTGCCAGCAGAGACAGGGCCCACTCCTACGAGCAGTACTTC
>.|TRBJ1-6|.|TRBV5-1
CASSLGFGTTDNSPLHF
TGCGCCAGCAGCTTGGGGTTCGGGACAACTGATAATTCACCCCTCCACTTT
>.|TRBJ2-1|TRBD1|TRBV28
CASSLPQDREQFF
TGTGCCAGCAGTTTACCCCAGGACAGGGAGCAGTTCTTC
>.|TRBJ2-7|TRBD2|TRBV18
CASSVGPGGEQYF
TGTGCCAGCTCAGTTGGCCCGGGAGGCGAGCAGTACTTC
>.|TRBJ2-1|TRBD2|TRBV4-3
CASSQVLAGGRQFF
TGCGCCAGCAGCCAAGTTCTAGCGGGAGGAAGGCAGTTCTTC
>.|TRBJ1-4|TRBD1|TRBV28
CASRTGGATNEKLFF
TGTGCCAGCAGGACAGGGGGGGCAACTAATGAAAAACTGTTTTTT
>.|TRBJ2-7|.|TRBV7-6
CASSLAAVGTEQYF
TGTGCCAGCAGCTTAGCCGCGGTGGGTACAGAGCAGTACTTC
>.|TRBJ2-7|TRBD2|TRBV4-3
CASSQAPLGLVDEQYF
TGCGCCAGCAGCCAAGCGCCCTTGGGACTAGTTGACGAGCAGTACTTC
>.|TRBJ2-4|TRBD2|TRBV5-1
CASSLSGGPSKNIQYF
TGCGCCAGCAGCTTGTCGGGAGGGCCATCCAAAAACATTCAGTACTTC
>.|TRBJ2-5|.|TRBV18
CASSPSLRQETQYF
TGTGCCAGCTCACCAAGTTTGAGGCAAGAGACCCAGTACTTC
>.|TRBJ2-1|.|TRBV4-2
CASSQERGYPWDEQFF
TGTGCCAGCAGCCAAGAAAGGGGGTATCCCTGGGATGAGCAGTTCTTC
>.|TRBJ1-1|.|TRBV29-1
CSVPGNTEAFF
TGCAGCGTCCCGGGGAACACTGAAGCTTTCTTT
>.|TRBJ2-2|.|TRBV29-1
CSVIYGGGFTGELFF
TGCAGCGTTATATACGGAGGGGGCTTTACCGGGGAGCTGTTTTTT
>.|TRBJ2-3|TRBD2|TRBV29-1
CSVELAGGARDTQYF
TGCAGCGTTGAACTAGCGGGAGGGGCACGAGATACGCAGTATTTT
>few|TRBJ2-3|TRBD2|TRBV2
CASPLAGVTSTDTQYF
TGTGCCAGCCCACTAGCGGGAGTGACTAGCACAGATACGCAGTATTTT
>.|TRBJ2-1|.|TRBV29-1
CSVQLYYNEQFF
TGCAGCGTTCAGTTATACTACAATGAGCAGTTCTTC
>.|TRBJ2-1|TRBD2|TRBV29-1
CSAVRTTSGSFNEQFF
TGCAGCGCCGTGCGCACTACTAGCGGGAGCTTCAATGAGCAGTTCTTC
>.|TRBJ2-7|TRBD2|TRBV7-9
CASSPKSGLAGTYEQYF
TGTGCCAGCAGCCCGAAGTCGGGACTAGCGGGGACCTACGAGCAGTACTTC
>few|TRBJ2-7|TRBD1|TRBV7-2
CASSSEGGTAAFGYEQYF
TGTGCCAGCAGCTCCGAGGGTGGGACAGCGGCCTTCGGTTACGAGCAGTACTTC
>once|TRBJ1-1|.|TRBV4-2
CASSQSENTEAFF
TGTGCCAGCAGTCAAAGCGAGAACACTGAAGCTTTCTTT
>.|TRBJ2-3|TRBD2|TRBV6-5
CASSLAGASDTQYF
TGTGCCAGCAGTCTAGCGGGAGCCTCAGATACGCAGTATTTT
>once|TRBJ2-7|.|TRBV28
CASLKPYEQYF
TGTGCCAGCCTTAAGCCCTACGAGCAGTACTTC
>once|TRBJ2-7|.|TRBV27
CASREPHSYEQYF
TGTGCCAGCAGGGAGCCCCACTCCTACGAGCAGTACTTC
>.|TRBJ1-6|.|TRBV7-2
CASSLEGTVYNSPLHF
TGTGCCAGCAGCTTAGAAGGAACAGTCTATAATTCACCCCTCCACTTT
>.|TRBJ2-3|TRBD2|TRBV4-3
CASSQLGLAGEDTQYF
TGCGCCAGCAGCCAATTGGGACTAGCGGGGGAAGATACGCAGTATTTT
>once|TRBJ1-5|TRBD1|TRBV27
CASSLSGTGDQPQHF
TGTGCCAGCAGTTTATCAGGGACAGGGGACCAGCCCCAGCATTTT
>.|TRBJ2-5|TRBD1|TRBV6-5
CASRKTGEKTQYF
TGTGCCAGCAGAAAGACAGGGGAGAAGACCCAGTACTTC
>.|TRBJ2-3|.|TRBV6-2/TRBV6-3
CASSYSRDSSTDTQYF
TGTGCCAGCAGTTACTCTAGGGACTCTAGCACAGATACGCAGTATTTT
>.|TRBJ1-2|.|TRBV7-9
CASSSALTGFGYTF
TGTGCCAGCAGCTCCGCTTTGACGGGGTTCGGCTACACCTTC
>.|TRBJ1-2|.|TRBV19
CASRSDRNYGYTF
TGTGCCAGTAGGTCCGACAGAAACTATGGCTACACCTTC
>.|TRBJ2-7|.|TRBV6-2/TRBV6-3
CASSWGLRTYEQYF
TGTGCCAGCAGTTGGGGACTGAGGACCTACGAGCAGTACTTC
>.|TRBJ1-2|.|TRBV6-5
CASSYSRLQEGFTF
TGTGCCAGCAGTTACTCGAGGTTACAGGAGGGGTTCACCTTC
>.|TRBJ1-4|.|TRBV4-1
CASRRATNEKLFF
TGCGCCAGCCGCAGGGCAACTAATGAAAAACTGTTTTTT
>.|TRBJ2-7|.|TRBV12-3/TRBV12-4
CASSSGLVYEQYF
TGTGCCAGCAGTTCAGGACTCGTCTACGAGCAGTACTTC
>.|TRBJ2-1|TRBD2|TRBV18
CASSQTSGHYNEQFF
TGTGCCAGCTCGCAGACTAGCGGTCACTACAATGAGCAGTTCTTC
>.|TRBJ2-1|TRBD2|TRBV28
CASSSTGGNYNEQFF
TGTGCCAGCAGCTCCACGGGGGGGAATTACAATGAGCAGTTCTTC
>.|TRBJ2-1|.|TRBV4-3
CASSQDWRDYNEQFF
TGCGCCAGCAGCCAAGATTGGCGGGACTACAATGAGCAGTTCTTC
>.|TRBJ1-2|TRBD1|TRBV5-1
CASSLGTGVRNYGYTF
TGTGCCAGCAGCTTGGGGACAGGGGTAAGGAACTATGGCTACACCTTC
>.|TRBJ2-2|.|TRBV30
CAWSRAGVSGELFF
TGTGCCTGGAGTAGGGCAGGGGTATCCGGGGAGCTGTTTTTT
>.|TRBJ2-4|TRBD2|TRBV19
CASSIVASGRTGAKNIQYF
TGTGCCAGTAGTATTGTCGCTAGCGGGAGAACCGGAGCCAAAAACATTCAGTACTTC
>.|TRBJ1-1|.|TRBV12-3/TRBV12-4
CASSLGHNTEAFF
TGTGCCAGCAGTCTGGGACACAACACTGAAGCTTTCTTT
>.|TRBJ2-2|.|TRBV24-1
CATRGGTNTGELFF
TGTGCCACCAGAGGCGGGACGAACACCGGGGAGCTGTTTTTT
>.|TRBJ2-3|TRBD2|TRBV5-1
CASSSGLAGADTQYF
TGTGCCAGCAGCTCGGGACTAGCGGGAGCAGATACGCAGTATTTT
>.|TRBJ2-7|.|TRBV27
CASSLGATTYEQYF
TGTGCCAGCAGTTTAGGGGCGACCACCTACGAGCAGTACTTC
>.|TRBJ2-2|TRBD1|TRBV28
CASSQLGTGYTGELFF
TGTGCCAGCAGCCAATTAGGGACAGGGTACACCGGGGAGCTGTTTTTT
>once|TRBJ1-1|.|TRBV28
CASSLAVGGVFTEAFF
TGTGCCAGCAGTTTAGCCGTCGGGGGGGTTTTCACTGAAGCTTTCTTT
>.|TRBJ2-1|.|TRBV5-4
CASSLRSYNEQFF
TGTGCCAGCAGCTTGAGGAGCTACAATGAGCAGTTCTTC
>few|TRBJ2-1|.|TRBV10-3
CAISESWRVASYNEQFF
TGTGCCATCAGTGAGTCGTGGAGGGTTGCGTCCTACAATGAGCAGTTCTTC
>once|TRBJ1-1|TRBD1|TRBV9
CASSLGQGEAEAFF
TGTGCCAGCAGCTTGGGACAGGGTGAGGCTGAAGCTTTCTTT
>.|TRBJ2-3|.|TRBV24-1
CATSDSVTQYF
TGTGCCACCAGTGATTCTGTTACGCAGTATTTT
>.|TRBJ1-2|.|TRBV29-1
CSVGGGEHGYTF
TGCAGCGTTGGTGGAGGGGAGCATGGCTACACCTTC